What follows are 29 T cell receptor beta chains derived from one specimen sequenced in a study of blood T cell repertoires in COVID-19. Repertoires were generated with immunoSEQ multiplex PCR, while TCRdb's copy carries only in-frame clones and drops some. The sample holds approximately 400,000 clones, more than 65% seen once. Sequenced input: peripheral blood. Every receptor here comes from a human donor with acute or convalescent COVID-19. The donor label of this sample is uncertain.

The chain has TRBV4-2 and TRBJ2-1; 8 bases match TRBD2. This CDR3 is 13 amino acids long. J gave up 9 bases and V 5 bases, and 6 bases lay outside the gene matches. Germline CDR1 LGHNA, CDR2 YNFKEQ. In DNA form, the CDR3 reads TGTGCCAGCAGCTCCGGACTAGCTGTTGAGCAGTTCTTC. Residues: CASSSGLAVEQFF.

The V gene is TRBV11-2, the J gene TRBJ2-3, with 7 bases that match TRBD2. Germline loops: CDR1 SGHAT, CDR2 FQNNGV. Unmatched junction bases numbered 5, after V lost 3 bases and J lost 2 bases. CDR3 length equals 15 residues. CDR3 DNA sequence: TGTGCCAGCAGCTTTCCGCGGGGGACCACAGATACGCAGTATTTT. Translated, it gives CASSFPRGTTDTQYF.

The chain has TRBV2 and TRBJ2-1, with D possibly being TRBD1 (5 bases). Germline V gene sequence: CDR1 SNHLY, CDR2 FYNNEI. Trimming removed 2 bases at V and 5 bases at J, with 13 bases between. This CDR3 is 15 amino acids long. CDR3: CASSERGKGNNEQFF. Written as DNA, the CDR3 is TGTGCCAGCAGTGAAAGGGGAAAAGGCAACAATGAGCAGTTCTTC.

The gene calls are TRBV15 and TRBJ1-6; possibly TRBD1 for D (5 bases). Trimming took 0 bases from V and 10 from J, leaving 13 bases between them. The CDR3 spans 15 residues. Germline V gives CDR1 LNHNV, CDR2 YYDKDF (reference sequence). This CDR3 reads CATSRDRQGNSPLHF. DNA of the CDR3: TGTGCCACCAGCAGAGATCGGCAGGGCAACTCACCCCTCCACTTT.

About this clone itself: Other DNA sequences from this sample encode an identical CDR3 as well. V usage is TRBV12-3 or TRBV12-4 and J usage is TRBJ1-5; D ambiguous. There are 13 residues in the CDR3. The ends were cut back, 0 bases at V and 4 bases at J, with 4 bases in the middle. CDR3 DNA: TGTGCCAGCAGTTTAGCGAGGAATCAGCCCCAGCATTTT. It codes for CASSLARNQPQHF.

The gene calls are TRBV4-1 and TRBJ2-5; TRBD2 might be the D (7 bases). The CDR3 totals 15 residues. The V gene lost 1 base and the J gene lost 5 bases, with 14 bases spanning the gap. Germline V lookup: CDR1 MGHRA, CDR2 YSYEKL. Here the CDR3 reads CASSQGTGGRETQYF. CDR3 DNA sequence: TGCGCCAGCAGCCAAGGTACGGGGGGCCGCGAGACCCAGTACTTC.

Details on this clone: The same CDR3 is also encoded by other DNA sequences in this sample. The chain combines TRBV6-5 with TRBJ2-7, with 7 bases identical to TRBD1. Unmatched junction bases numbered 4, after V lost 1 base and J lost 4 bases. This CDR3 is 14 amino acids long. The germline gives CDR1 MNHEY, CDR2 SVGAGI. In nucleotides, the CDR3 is TGTGCCAGCAGTTACTTGAGGACAGGATACGAGCAGTACTTC. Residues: CASSYLRTGYEQYF.

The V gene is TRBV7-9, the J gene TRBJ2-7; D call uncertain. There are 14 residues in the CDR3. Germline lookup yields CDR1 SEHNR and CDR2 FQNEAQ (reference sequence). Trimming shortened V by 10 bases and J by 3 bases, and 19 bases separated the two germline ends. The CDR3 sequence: CATHGTGRNYEQYF. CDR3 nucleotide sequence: TGTGCCACCCACGGTACGGGTCGGAACTACGAGCAGTACTTC.

In nucleotides, the CDR3 is TGCGCCAGCAGTAAGGGAGGGACAGGGGTCAGTCAGCCCCAGCATTTT. This encodes CASSKGGTGVSQPQHF. The rearrangement uses TRBV10-2 and TRBJ1-5, with 10 bases matching TRBD1. V shed 5 bases and J 6 bases; nucleotides not matched to a gene: 10. This CDR3 contains 16 residues. Germline CDR1 WSHSY, CDR2 SAAADI.

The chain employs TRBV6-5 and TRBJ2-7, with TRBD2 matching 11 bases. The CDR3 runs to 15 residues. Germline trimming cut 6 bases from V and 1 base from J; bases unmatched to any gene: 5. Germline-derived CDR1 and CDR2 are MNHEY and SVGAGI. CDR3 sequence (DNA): TGTGCCAGCAGCTATAGCGGGGGGGTATCCTACGAGCAGTACTTC. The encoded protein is CASSYSGGVSYEQYF.

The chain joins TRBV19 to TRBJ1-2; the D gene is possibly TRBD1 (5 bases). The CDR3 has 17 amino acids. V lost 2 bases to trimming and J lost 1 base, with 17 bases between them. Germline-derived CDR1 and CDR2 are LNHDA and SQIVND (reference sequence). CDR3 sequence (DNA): TGTGCCAGTAGTATAAAGCGCGGGGGATATTTTAACTATGGCTACACCTTC. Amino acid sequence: CASSIKRGGYFNYGYTF.

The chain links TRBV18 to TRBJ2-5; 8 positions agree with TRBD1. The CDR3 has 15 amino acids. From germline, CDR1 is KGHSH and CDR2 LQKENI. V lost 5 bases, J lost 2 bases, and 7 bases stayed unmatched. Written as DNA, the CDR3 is TGTGCCAGCTCAGGTATTGGGACAGGACAAGAGACCCAGTACTTC. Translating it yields CASSGIGTGQETQYF.

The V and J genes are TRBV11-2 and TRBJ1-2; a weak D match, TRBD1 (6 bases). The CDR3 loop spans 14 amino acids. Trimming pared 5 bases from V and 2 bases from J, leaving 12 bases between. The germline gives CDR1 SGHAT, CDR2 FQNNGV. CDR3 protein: CASSVNRVNYGYTF. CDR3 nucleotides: TGTGCCAGCAGCGTCAACAGGGTCAACTATGGCTACACCTTC.

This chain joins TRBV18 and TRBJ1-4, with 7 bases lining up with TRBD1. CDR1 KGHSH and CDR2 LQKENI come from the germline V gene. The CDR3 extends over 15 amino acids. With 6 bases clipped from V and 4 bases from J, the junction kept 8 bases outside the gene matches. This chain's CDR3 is CASSPVGTDNEKLFF. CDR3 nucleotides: TGTGCCAGCTCGCCGGTGGGGACAGATAATGAAAAACTGTTTTTT.

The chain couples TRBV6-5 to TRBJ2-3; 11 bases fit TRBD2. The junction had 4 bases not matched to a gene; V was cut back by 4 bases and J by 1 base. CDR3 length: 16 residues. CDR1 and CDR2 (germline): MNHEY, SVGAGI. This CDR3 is CASSSPGLAGTDTQYF. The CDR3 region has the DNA TGTGCCAGCAGTTCCCCGGGACTAGCGGGCACAGATACGCAGTATTTT.

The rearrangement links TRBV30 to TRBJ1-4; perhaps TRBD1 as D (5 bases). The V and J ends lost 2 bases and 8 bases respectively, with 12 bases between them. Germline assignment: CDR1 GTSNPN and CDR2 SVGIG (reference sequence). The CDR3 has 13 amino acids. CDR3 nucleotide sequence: TGTGCCTGGAGTCGGGCAGGGCGGGAAAAACTGTTTTTT. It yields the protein CAWSRAGREKLFF.

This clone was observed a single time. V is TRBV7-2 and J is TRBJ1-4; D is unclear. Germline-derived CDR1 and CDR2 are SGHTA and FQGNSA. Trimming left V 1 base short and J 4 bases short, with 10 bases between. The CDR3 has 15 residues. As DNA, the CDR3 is TGTGCCAGCAGCTTAGTGCGAGGGAGTAATGAAAAACTGTTTTTT. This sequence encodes CASSLVRGSNEKLFF.

DNA for the CDR3: TGTGCCAGCAGCTTTGGACTAGCGGGAGGGCCGGCCGGGGAGCTGTTTTTT. It is translated as CASSFGLAGGPAGELFF. The V and J genes are TRBV7-2 and TRBJ2-2; 15 nucleotides match TRBD2. The junction had 5 bases not matched to a gene; V was cut back by 3 bases and J by 6 bases. Germline assignment: CDR1 SGHTA and CDR2 FQGNSA. The CDR3 is 17 amino acids. Full variable domain (outside the CDR3, taken from reference TRBV7-2 and TRBJ2-2): GAGVSQSPSNKVTEKGKDVELRCDPISGHTALYWYRQSLGQGLEFLIYFQGNSAPDKSGLPSDRFSAERTGGSVSTLTIQRTQQEDSAVYLCASSFGLAGGPAGELFFGEGSRLTVL.

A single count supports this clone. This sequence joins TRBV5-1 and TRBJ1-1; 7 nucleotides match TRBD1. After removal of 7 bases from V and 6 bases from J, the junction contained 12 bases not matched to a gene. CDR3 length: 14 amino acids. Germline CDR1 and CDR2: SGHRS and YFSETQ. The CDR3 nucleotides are TGCGCCAGCCTAAAGGAGGGGGCGCGGCCTGAAGCTTTCTTT. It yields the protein CASLKEGARPEAFF. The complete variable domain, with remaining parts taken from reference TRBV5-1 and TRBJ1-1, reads KAGVTQTPRYLIKTRGQQVTLSCSPISGHRSVSWYQQTPGQGLQFLFEYFSETQRNKGNFPGRFSGRQFSNSRSEMNVSTLELGDSALYLCASLKEGARPEAFFGQGTRLTVV.

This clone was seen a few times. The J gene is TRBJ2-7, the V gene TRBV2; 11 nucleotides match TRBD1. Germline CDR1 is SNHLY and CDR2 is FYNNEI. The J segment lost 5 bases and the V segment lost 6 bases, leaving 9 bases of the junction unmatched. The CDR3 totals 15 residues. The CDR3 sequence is CASRRGQGASNEQYF. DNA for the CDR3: TGTGCCAGCAGGAGAGGACAGGGGGCAAGCAACGAGCAGTACTTC.

The CDR3 nucleotides are TGTGCCAGCAGCCAGTTAGTGGGCCCTCGGGAGCAGTTCTTC. The encoded protein is CASSQLVGPREQFF. The genes are TRBV5-4 and TRBJ2-1, with D uncertain. Trimming removed 4 bases at V and 10 bases at J, with 18 bases between. Germline V gene data show CDR1 as SGHNT and CDR2 as YYREEE (reference sequence). There are 14 residues in the CDR3.

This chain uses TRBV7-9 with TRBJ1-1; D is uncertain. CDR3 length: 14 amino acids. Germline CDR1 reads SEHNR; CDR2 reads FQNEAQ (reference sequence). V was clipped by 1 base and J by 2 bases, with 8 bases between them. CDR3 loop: CASSLVSPNTEAFF. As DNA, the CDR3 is TGTGCCAGCAGCTTAGTAAGCCCAAACACTGAAGCTTTCTTT.

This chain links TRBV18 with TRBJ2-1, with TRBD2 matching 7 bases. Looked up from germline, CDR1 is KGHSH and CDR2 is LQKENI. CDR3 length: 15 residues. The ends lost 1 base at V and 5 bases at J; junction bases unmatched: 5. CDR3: CASSPQAGRDNEQFF. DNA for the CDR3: TGTGCCAGCTCACCACAGGCAGGGAGGGACAATGAGCAGTTCTTC.

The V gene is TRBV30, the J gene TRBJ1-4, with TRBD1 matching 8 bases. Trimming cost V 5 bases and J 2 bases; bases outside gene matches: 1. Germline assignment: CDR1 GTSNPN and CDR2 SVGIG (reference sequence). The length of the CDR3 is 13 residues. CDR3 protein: CAWSGGTNEKLFF. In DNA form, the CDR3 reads TGTGCCTGGTCAGGGGGCACTAATGAAAAACTGTTTTTT.

The CDR3 is CASSLYENSYGYTF. The CDR3 nucleotides are TGTGCCAGCAGTTTATATGAAAACAGCTATGGCTACACCTTC. The gene calls are TRBV6-2 or TRBV6-3 and TRBJ1-2; no clear D. V was cut by 4 bases and J by 4 bases, with 13 bases left in between. This CDR3 is 14 amino acids long. Germline V gene data show CDR1 as MNHEY and CDR2 as SVGEGT.

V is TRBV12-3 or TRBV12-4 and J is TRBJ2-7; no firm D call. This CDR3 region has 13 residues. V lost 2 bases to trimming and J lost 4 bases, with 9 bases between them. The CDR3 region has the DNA TGTGCCAGCAGTTTACCTCCGGTATACGAGCAGTACTTC. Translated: CASSLPPVYEQYF.

The CDR3 sequence is CASSLDDSTEAFF. CDR3 nucleotides: TGTGCCAGCAGCTTAGATGACAGCACTGAAGCTTTCTTT. The chain uses TRBV7-9 and TRBJ1-1; a weak D match, TRBD1 (5 bases). Trimming shortened V by 1 base and J by 4 bases, and 7 bases separated the two germline ends. This CDR3 contains 13 residues. The germline V gene has CDR1 SEHNR and CDR2 FQNEAQ (reference sequence).

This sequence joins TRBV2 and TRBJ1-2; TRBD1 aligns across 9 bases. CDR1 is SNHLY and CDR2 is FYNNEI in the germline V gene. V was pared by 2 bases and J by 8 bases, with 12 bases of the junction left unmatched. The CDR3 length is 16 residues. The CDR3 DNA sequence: TGTGCCAGCAGTGAACTCCGAACAGGGGGCAATCGGGGCTACACCTTC. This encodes CASSELRTGGNRGYTF.

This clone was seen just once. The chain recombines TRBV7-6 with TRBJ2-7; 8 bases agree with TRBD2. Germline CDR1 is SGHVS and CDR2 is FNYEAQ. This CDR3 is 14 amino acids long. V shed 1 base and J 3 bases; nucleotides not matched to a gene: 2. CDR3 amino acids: CASSLVSGGYEQYF. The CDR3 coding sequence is TGTGCCAGCAGCTTAGTGAGCGGGGGCTACGAGCAGTACTTC.